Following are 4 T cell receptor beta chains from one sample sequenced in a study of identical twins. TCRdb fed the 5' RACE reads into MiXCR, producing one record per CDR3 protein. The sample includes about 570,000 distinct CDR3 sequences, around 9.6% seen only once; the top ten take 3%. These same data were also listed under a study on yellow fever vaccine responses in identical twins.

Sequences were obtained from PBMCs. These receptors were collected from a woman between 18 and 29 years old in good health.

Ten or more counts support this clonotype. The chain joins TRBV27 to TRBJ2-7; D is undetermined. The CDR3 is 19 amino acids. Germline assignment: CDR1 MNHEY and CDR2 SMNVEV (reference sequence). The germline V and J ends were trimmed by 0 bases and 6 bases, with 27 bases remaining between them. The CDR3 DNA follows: TGTGCCAGCAGTTTATCGCCCTTCTCCAGAGGTCAGGACGTAGGCGAGCAGTACTTC. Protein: CASSLSPFSRGQDVGEQYF.

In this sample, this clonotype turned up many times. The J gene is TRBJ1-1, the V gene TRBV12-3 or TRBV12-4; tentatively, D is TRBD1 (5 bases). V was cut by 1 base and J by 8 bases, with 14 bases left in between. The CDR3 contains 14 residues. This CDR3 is CASSLGGWGEEAFF. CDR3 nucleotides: TGTGCCAGCAGTTTAGGAGGGTGGGGGGAAGAAGCTTTCTTT.

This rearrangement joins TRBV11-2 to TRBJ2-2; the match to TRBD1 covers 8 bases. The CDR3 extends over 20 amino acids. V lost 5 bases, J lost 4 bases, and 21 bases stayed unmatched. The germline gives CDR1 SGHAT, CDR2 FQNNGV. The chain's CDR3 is CASSPRTGFWSGESTGELFF. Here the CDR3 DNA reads TGTGCCAGCAGCCCCAGGACAGGGTTTTGGAGCGGTGAATCCACCGGGGAGCTGTTTTTT.

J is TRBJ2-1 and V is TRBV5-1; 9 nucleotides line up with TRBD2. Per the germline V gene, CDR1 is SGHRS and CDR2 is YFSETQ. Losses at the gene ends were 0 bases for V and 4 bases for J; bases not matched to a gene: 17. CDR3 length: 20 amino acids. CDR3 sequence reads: CASSLAGVAGAPSSYNEQFF. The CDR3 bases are TGCGCCAGCAGCTTGGCCGGGGTAGCGGGAGCACCGTCCTCTTACAATGAGCAGTTCTTC.